This T cell receptor (beta chain) was observed in a study of cytomegalovirus exposure and HLA in healthy donors. The PCR made use of 60 Vbeta and 13 Jbeta primers. The method was immunoSEQ multiplex PCR; TCRdb's version includes in-frame clones alone and lacks a portion of them. Of around 200,000 clones listed, around 86% were seen once; the top ten hold 2.5% to 3.5%. V dropped 5 bases and J dropped 2 bases, with 15 bases sitting between them. CDR1 GTSNPN and CDR2 SVGIG come from the germline V gene (reference sequence). CDR3 length: 15 residues. As for this clone: Its cognate antigen is unknown.

General study points: In a later analysis, at a false discovery rate of 0.05, 16,951 TCR beta sequences were associated with HLA alleles. Accurate predictions that matched the HLA-A and HLA-B alleles of most subjects were reportedly made from TCR beta sequences. One variant, a missense change in DCLRE1C, was linked in a later analysis to TCR beta V- and J-gene trimming.

The rearrangement uses TRBV30 and TRBJ2-2; D is perhaps TRBD1 (5 bases). The TCR was taken from a middle-aged woman in good health and CMV-seronegative. The sequenced sample was PBMCs. The CDR3 is CAWCGGQGNTGELFF. In DNA form, the CDR3 reads TGTGCCTGGTGTGGTGGCCAGGGAAACACCGGGGAGCTGTTTTTT.